These 27 T cell receptor beta chains came from one sample sequenced in a study of T cell responses to AZD1222 COVID-19 vaccine (dated by TCRdb to about 2021). The time point label for this specimen denotes: about 28 days (+/-7) after the second vaccine dose. The method behind the library was the immunoSEQ multiplex PCR assay. TCRdb took this table from immuneACCESS and kept in-frame rearrangements with V and J called. Such tables lack part of the clones; where checked against another copy, unresolved V genes explain under half of the gap, and the rest is unexplained. The sample records approximately 120,000 clones, 85% of which are singletons. The leading ten clones occupy around 4.4% of the sample. Sequencing was performed on peripheral blood, taken 28 days after the second AZD1222 dose. The source of these receptors is an adult who received the AZD1222 COVID-19 vaccine.

The chain couples TRBV10-2 to TRBJ2-1; 8 nucleotides agree with TRBD2. V was clipped by 6 bases and J by 7 bases; unmatched bases: 11. This CDR3 comprises 15 residues. Germline V gene lookup returns CDR1 WSHSY and CDR2 SAAADI. CDR3 in amino acids: CASRGDRSGGNEQFF. The CDR3 region has the DNA TGCGCCAGCAGAGGAGACAGGTCGGGGGGGAATGAGCAGTTCTTC.

DNA of the CDR3: TGTGCCAGCAGGGGACCGGGCCGGAATTCACCCCTCCACTTT. Translation gives CASRGPGRNSPLHF. The chain uses TRBV6-4 and TRBJ1-6, with D possibly matching TRBD1 (5 bases). Trimming shortened V by 6 bases and J by 7 bases, and 13 bases separated the two germline ends. Germline CDR1 MRHNA, CDR2 SNTAGT. The CDR3 is made up of 14 amino acids.

The V gene is TRBV5-1, the J gene TRBJ1-6; D may be TRBD1 (5 bases). The V gene lost 5 bases and the J gene lost 9 bases, with 15 bases spanning the gap. The CDR3 totals 14 residues. The germline V gene has CDR1 SGHRS and CDR2 YFSETQ. The CDR3 DNA reads TGCGCCAGCAGTTTGACAGATAGGATTTCACCCCTCCACTTT. Encoded protein: CASSLTDRISPLHF.

The CDR3 region is CASSLAQYGTGAGAFF. For the CDR3, the DNA is TGTGCCAGCAGCTTAGCGCAGTATGGGACAGGGGCAGGAGCTTTCTTT. This rearrangement joins TRBV7-9 to TRBJ1-1; TRBD1 aligns across 10 bases. Germline assignment: CDR1 SEHNR and CDR2 FQNEAQ (reference sequence). V gave up 0 bases and J gave up 10 bases; unmatched junction bases: 11. CDR3 length equals 16 residues.

The chain couples TRBV24-1 to TRBJ2-7; 12 bases line up with TRBD2. Trimming at V came to 4 bases and at J to 2 bases, leaving 5 bases not matched to a gene. Germline V CDR1 and CDR2: KGHDR, SFDVKD. The CDR3 is 16 amino acids. The CDR3 nucleotides read TGTGCCACCAGTGACTCGACTAGCGGGGGCCCCTACGAGCAGTACTTC. Its protein product is CATSDSTSGGPYEQYF.

The J gene is TRBJ1-6, the V gene TRBV10-2; TRBD1 matches at 9 bases. The CDR3 sequence is 17 residues long. Germline V gene data show CDR1 as WSHSY and CDR2 as SAAADI. The V and J ends lost 6 bases and 2 bases, in that order; junction bases with no gene match: 8. The CDR3 DNA follows: TGCGCCAGCAGGAGGGGGACAGGGACGGCCTATAATTCACCCCTCCACTTT. Translation: CASRRGTGTAYNSPLHF.

The gene calls are TRBV7-8 and TRBJ1-1; TRBD1 agrees at 7 bases. Germline V gene data show CDR1 as SGHVS and CDR2 as FQNEAQ. CDR3 size: 14 residues. Trimming at V came to 1 base and at J to 5 bases, leaving 4 bases not matched to a gene. CDR3 DNA sequence: TGTGCCAGCAGCTTAGAAGGGGGCCGGACTGAAGCTTTCTTT. Encoded protein: CASSLEGGRTEAFF.

The chain is built from TRBV5-1 and TRBJ2-7; TRBD1 or TRBD2 may be the D gene (5 bases each). The CDR3 totals 14 residues. Germline V gene data show CDR1 as SGHRS and CDR2 as YFSETQ. Trimming removed 3 bases from V and 6 bases from J, with 16 bases in between. CDR3: CASSSGTPGREQYF. Here the CDR3 DNA reads TGCGCCAGCAGCTCCGGGACCCCGGGGCGCGAGCAGTACTTC.

The chain joins TRBV10-3 to TRBJ1-3, with D hard to call. The CDR3 sequence is 14 residues long. Germline V gives CDR1 ENHRY, CDR2 SYGVKD. The V end was cut by 1 base, the J end by 0 bases, with 4 bases between. The CDR3 nucleotides read TGTGCCATCAGTGAGTGGGGCTCTGGAAACACCATATATTTT. Protein product: CAISEWGSGNTIYF.

The genes are TRBV9 and TRBJ2-5, with 7 bases matching TRBD2. The CDR3 is made up of 15 amino acids. Germline CDR1 and CDR2: SGDLS and YYNGEE. V shed 0 bases and J 2 bases; nucleotides not matched to a gene: 4. As DNA, the CDR3 is TGTGCCAGCAGCGTAGTATCCGGGGGGCAAGAGACCCAGTACTTC. As protein: CASSVVSGGQETQYF.

This chain uses TRBV25-1 with TRBJ2-7; 9 nucleotides agree with TRBD2. CDR3 length equals 15 residues. V was clipped by 4 bases and J by 4 bases; unmatched bases: 8. CDR1 MGHDK and CDR2 SYGVNS come from the germline V gene. CDR3 DNA sequence: TGTGCCAGCAGTGGCAGCGGGGGGCCGAGATACGAGCAGTACTTC. As protein: CASSGSGGPRYEQYF.

With respect to this clone: The same CDR3 can be traced to other DNA sequences in this sample. The rearrangement uses TRBV28 and TRBJ1-5; D unresolved. Looked up from germline, CDR1 is MDHEN and CDR2 is SYDVKM. The CDR3 contains 12 residues. V lost 2 bases and J lost 4, with 3 bases in between. Here the CDR3 reads CASSLINQPQHF. CDR3 sequence (DNA): TGTGCCAGCAGTTTAATAAATCAGCCCCAGCATTTT.

CDR3: CASSLGDRGANYGYTF. The CDR3 coding sequence is TGTGCCAGCAGTTTAGGAGACAGGGGTGCCAACTATGGCTACACCTTC. The V and J genes are TRBV28 and TRBJ1-2; the match to TRBD1 covers 8 bases. The V gene end was trimmed by 2 bases and the J gene end by 2 bases; junction bases not matched to a gene: 7. In germline, CDR1 is MDHEN, CDR2 SYDVKM. The CDR3 sequence is 16 residues long.

This chain links TRBV7-2 with TRBJ2-1; D is unresolved. The CDR3 consists of 14 residues. With 5 bases removed from V and 7 bases from J, the gap between germline ends came to 15 bases. CDR1 is SGHTA and CDR2 is FQGNSA in the germline V gene. The CDR3, as DNA: TGTGCCAGCAGCCCCCTCTGGGCGGAAAATGAGCAGTTCTTC. Residues: CASSPLWAENEQFF.

CDR3 amino acids: CASSQGGDLANSNYGYTF. CDR3 bases: TGTGCCAGCAGCCAAGGAGGGGACCTTGCTAATAGTAACTATGGCTACACCTTC. The rearrangement links TRBV3-1 (or the pseudogene TRBV3-2) to TRBJ1-2; weak D call: TRBD1 (5 bases). The CDR3 contains 18 residues. CDR1 LGHDT and CDR2 YNNKEL come from the germline V gene (reference sequence). The germline V and J ends were trimmed by 1 base and 1 base, with 19 bases remaining between them.

Here the CDR3 reads CASSHSGTSAYEQYF. The CDR3 DNA reads as TGTGCCAGCAGCCACTCCGGGACTAGCGCCTACGAGCAGTACTTC. The V and J genes are TRBV9 and TRBJ2-7, with 10 positions matching TRBD2. V shed 4 bases, J shed 2 bases, and the junction held 6 bases outside the gene matches. From germline, CDR1 is SGDLS and CDR2 YYNGEE. CDR3 length: 15 amino acids. Variable domain in full (rest from reference TRBV9 and TRBJ2-7): DSGVTQTPKHLITATGQRVTLRCSPRSGDLSVYWYQQSLDQGLQFLIQYYNGEERAKGNILERFSAQQFPDLHSELNLSSLELGDSALYFCASSHSGTSAYEQYFGPGTRLTVT.

The chain joins TRBV5-1 to TRBJ1-6; D gene unclear. V was shortened by 4 bases and J by 3 bases, with 11 bases between the two germline ends. The CDR3 runs to 15 residues. Germline V gives CDR1 SGHRS, CDR2 YFSETQ. CDR3 sequence: CASSNDDYYNSPLHF. The CDR3 DNA reads TGCGCCAGCAGCAACGATGACTACTATAATTCACCCCTCCACTTT.

The table lists this clone with a few counts. The chain links TRBV7-2 to TRBJ1-6; 8 bases map to TRBD1. Germline CDR1 reads SGHTA; CDR2 reads FQGNSA. The CDR3 contains 15 residues. V trimming: 1 base; J trimming: 7 bases; junction bases outside the gene matches: 3. CDR3 protein: CASSLDRTGNSPLHF. The CDR3 coding sequence is TGTGCCAGCAGCTTAGATAGGACAGGGAATTCACCCCTCCACTTT. Filled out from reference TRBV7-2 and TRBJ1-6, the complete variable domain reads GAGVSQSPSNKVTEKGKDVELRCDPISGHTALYWYRQSLGQGLEFLIYFQGNSAPDKSGLPSDRFSAERTGGSVSTLTIQRTQQEDSAVYLCASSLDRTGNSPLHFGNGTRLTVT.

V usage is TRBV7-2 and J usage is TRBJ2-6; no clear D. Germline CDR1 SGHTA, CDR2 FQGNSA. The CDR3 loop spans 16 amino acids. V lost 4 bases and J 2 bases, leaving 12 bases between the germline ends. CDR3: CASSSRAQTGANVLTF. CDR3 DNA sequence: TGTGCCAGCAGCTCCCGGGCCCAAACTGGGGCCAACGTCCTGACTTTC.

This chain links TRBV6-2 or TRBV6-3 with TRBJ2-5; D is perhaps TRBD1 or TRBD2 (5 bases each). Trimming removed 4 bases from V and 5 bases from J, with 5 bases in between. Germline loops: CDR1 MNHEY, CDR2 SVGEGT. The CDR3 has 11 amino acids. CDR3 sequence (DNA): TGTGCCAGCAGTTGGGGGGAGACCCAGTACTTC. Translated: CASSWGETQYF.

The chain recombines TRBV6-1 with TRBJ1-1; D uncertain. The V gene lost 0 bases and the J gene lost 10 bases, with 12 bases spanning the gap. This CDR3 is 13 amino acids long. Germline CDR1 is MNHNS and CDR2 is SASEGT. The CDR3 DNA reads TGTGCCAGCAGTGAAGCTAACATCGGAGTAGCTTTCTTT. It is translated as CASSEANIGVAFF.

This chain joins TRBV7-2 and TRBJ1-5, with D perhaps matching TRBD1 (5 bases). Germline V gene data show CDR1 as SGHTA and CDR2 as FQGNSA. The CDR3 length is 16 residues. V dropped 1 base and J dropped 3 bases, with 13 bases sitting between them. CDR3 DNA: TGTGCCAGCAGCTTAGTAGGGCCGGGGGTCAATCAGCCCCAGCATTTT. This translates into CASSLVGPGVNQPQHF.

J is TRBJ2-5 and V is TRBV13; D remains unclear. Trimming removed 0 bases from V and 5 bases from J, with 16 bases in between. CDR1 and CDR2 from the germline V gene are PRHDT and FYEKMQ (reference sequence). The CDR3 totals 16 residues. The CDR3: CASSLGGLRLPETQYF. DNA for the CDR3: TGTGCCAGCAGCTTAGGAGGGTTGCGGCTCCCCGAGACCCAGTACTTC.

This chain uses TRBV5-4 with TRBJ2-3, with 8 bases identical to TRBD1. J gave up 4 bases and V 4 bases, and 11 bases lay outside the gene matches. The CDR3 contains 16 residues. Germline-derived CDR1 and CDR2 are SGHNT and YYREEE (reference sequence). The CDR3: CASSRDTTGVADTQYF. The CDR3 coding sequence is TGTGCCAGCAGCCGGGATACGACAGGGGTCGCAGATACGCAGTATTTT. Full variable domain (outside the CDR3, taken from reference TRBV5-4 and TRBJ2-3): ETGVTQSPTHLIKTRGQQVTLRCSSQSGHNTVSWYQQALGQGPQFIFQYYREEENGRGNFPPRFSGLQFPNYSSELNVNALELDDSALYLCASSRDTTGVADTQYFGPGTRLTVL.

The chain has TRBV2 and TRBJ1-6; D possibly corresponds to TRBD1 (5 bases). V was trimmed by 1 base and J by 8 bases, leaving 9 bases between them. Looked up from germline, CDR1 is SNHLY and CDR2 is FYNNEI. The CDR3 is 14 amino acids. CDR3 nucleotides: TGTGCCAGCAGTGAAGGGCAGGGTGATTCACCCCTCCACTTT. Translation: CASSEGQGDSPLHF.

The J gene is TRBJ1-5, the V gene TRBV7-2; TRBD1 agrees at 7 bases. This CDR3 has 15 amino acids. CDR1 and CDR2 from the germline V gene are SGHTA and FQGNSA. The V gene end was trimmed by 5 bases and the J gene end by 3 bases; junction bases not matched to a gene: 7. CDR3 nucleotides: TGTGCCAGCAGCCCAGGGGACAGTCCCAATCAGCCCCAGCATTTT. Translating gives CASSPGDSPNQPQHF.

This clone was detected only a few times. V is TRBV5-1 and J is TRBJ1-2; maybe TRBD1 (5 bases). This CDR3 contains 14 residues. Trimming took 4 bases from V and 5 from J, leaving 15 bases between them. CDR1 and CDR2 (germline): SGHRS, YFSETQ. Here the CDR3 reads CASSPGQGGYGYTF. In DNA, the CDR3 is TGCGCCAGCAGCCCGGGGCAGGGAGGATATGGCTACACCTTC.